This T cell receptor (beta chain) was recorded in a study of shared clonotypes between healthy human individuals. About the study: CD4 naive and CD4 memory each took three plates per donor, while CD8 naive took two and CD8 memory one.

This CDR3 contains 19 residues. V lost 3 bases, J lost 2 bases, and 11 bases stayed unmatched. CDR1 is SGDLS and CDR2 is YYNGEE in the germline V gene. Running of the assay took place at deep level. Evenly divided among several immunoSEQ plates was the genomic DNA of each subset. Per the study methods: Quality scores were absent from the junction-only immunoSEQ sequences, so filtering differed. Assay: immunoSEQ multiplex PCR; the TCRdb copy retains only in-frame clones and omits some. The DNA gave D and trimming, while V, J and clone size come from that table. Of around 340,000 clones in the sample, less than 85% were seen once.

The rearrangement uses TRBV9 and TRBJ2-1; 13 nucleotides match TRBD2. Sequences were obtained from memory CD4+ T cells sorted from blood. The subset: CD45RA-negative fraction. The clonotype comes from a man in his thirties or forties in good health. In DNA, the CDR3 is TGTGCCAGCAGCGCACTGACTAGCGGGAGGAGGACGACCTACAATGAGCAGTTCTTC. This translates into CASSALTSGRRTTYNEQFF.